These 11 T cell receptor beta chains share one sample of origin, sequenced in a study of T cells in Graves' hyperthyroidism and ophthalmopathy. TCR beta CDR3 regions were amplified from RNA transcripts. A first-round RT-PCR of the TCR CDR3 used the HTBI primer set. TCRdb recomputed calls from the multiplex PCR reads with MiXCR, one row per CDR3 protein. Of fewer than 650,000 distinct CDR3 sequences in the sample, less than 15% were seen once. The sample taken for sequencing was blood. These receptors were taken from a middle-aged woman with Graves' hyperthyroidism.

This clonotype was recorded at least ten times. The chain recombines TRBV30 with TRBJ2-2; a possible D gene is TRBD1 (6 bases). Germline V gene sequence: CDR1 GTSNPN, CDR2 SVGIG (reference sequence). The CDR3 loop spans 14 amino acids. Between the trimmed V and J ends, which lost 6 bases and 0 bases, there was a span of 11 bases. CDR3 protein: CACQGTPNTGELFF. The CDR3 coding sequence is TGTGCCTGTCAGGGGACACCGAACACCGGGGAGCTGTTTTTT. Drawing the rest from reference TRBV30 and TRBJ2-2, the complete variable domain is SQTIHQWPATLVQPVGSPLSLECTVEGTSNPNLYWYRQAAGRGLQLLFYSVGIGQISSEVPQNLSASRPQDRQFILSSKKLLLSDSGFYLCACQGTPNTGELFFGEGSRLTVL.

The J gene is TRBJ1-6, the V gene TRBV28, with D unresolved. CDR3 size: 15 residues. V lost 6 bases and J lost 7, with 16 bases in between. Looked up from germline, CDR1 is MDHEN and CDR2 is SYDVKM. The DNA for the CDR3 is TGTGCCAGCAGCGCCCCGAGGAGACAAAATTCACCCCTCCACTTT. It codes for CASSAPRRQNSPLHF.

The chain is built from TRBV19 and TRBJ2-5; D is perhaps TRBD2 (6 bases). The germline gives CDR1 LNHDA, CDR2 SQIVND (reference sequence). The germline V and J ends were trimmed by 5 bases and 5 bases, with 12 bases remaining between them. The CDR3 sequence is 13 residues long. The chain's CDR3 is CASSPGLGETQYF. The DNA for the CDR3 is TGTGCCAGTAGTCCGGGACTGGGGGAGACCCAGTACTTC.

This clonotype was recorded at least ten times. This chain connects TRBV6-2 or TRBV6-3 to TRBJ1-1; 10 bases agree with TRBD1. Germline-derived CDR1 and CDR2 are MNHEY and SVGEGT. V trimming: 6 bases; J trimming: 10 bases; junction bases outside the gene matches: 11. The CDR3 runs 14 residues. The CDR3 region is CASSPRQGAQGAFF. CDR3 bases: TGTGCCAGCAGCCCGAGACAGGGGGCGCAAGGAGCTTTCTTT.

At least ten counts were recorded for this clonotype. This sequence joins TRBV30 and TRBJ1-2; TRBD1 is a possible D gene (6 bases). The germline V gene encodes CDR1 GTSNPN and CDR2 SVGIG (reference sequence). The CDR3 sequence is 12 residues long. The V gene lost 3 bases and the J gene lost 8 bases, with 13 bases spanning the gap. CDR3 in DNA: TGTGCCTGGAGCAGACAGGCTCGGGGCTACACCTTC. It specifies CAWSRQARGYTF.

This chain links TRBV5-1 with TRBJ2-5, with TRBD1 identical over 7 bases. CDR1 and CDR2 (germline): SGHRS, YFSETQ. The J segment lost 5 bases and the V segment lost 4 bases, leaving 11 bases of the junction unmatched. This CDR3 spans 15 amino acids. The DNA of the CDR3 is TGCGCCAGCAGCGTGACAGGGATACGTGGGGAGACCCAGTACTTC. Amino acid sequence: CASSVTGIRGETQYF.

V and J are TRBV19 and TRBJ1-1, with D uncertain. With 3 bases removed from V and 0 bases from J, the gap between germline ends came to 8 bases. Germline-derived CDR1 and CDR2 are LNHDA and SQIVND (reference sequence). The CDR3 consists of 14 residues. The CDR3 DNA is TGTGCCAGTAGTATCAACCCGGTGAACACTGAAGCTTTCTTT. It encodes CASSINPVNTEAFF. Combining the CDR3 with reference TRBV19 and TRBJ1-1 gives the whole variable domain DGGITQSPKYLFRKEGQNVTLSCEQNLNHDAMYWYRQDPGQGLRLIYYSQIVNDFQKGDIAEGYSVSREKKESFPLTVTSAQKNPTAFYLCASSINPVNTEAFFGQGTRLTVV.

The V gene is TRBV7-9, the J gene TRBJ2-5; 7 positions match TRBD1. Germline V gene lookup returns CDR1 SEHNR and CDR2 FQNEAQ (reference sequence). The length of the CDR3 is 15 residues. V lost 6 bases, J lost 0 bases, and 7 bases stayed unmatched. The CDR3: CASSPFGQDQETQYF. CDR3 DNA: TGTGCCAGCAGTCCCTTCGGACAGGACCAAGAGACCCAGTACTTC.

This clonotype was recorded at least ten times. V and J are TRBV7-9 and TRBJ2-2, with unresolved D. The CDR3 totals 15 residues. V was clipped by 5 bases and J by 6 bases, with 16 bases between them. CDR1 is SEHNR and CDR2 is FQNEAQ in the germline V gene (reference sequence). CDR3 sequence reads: CASSLTNNVAGELFF. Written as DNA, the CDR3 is TGTGCCAGCAGCCTGACGAATAATGTCGCCGGGGAGCTGTTTTTT. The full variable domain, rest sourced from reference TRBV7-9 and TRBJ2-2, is DTGVSQNPRHKITKRGQNVTFRCDPISEHNRLYWYRQTLGQGPEFLTYFQNEAQLEKSRLLSDRFSAERPKGSFSTLEIQRTEQGDSAMYLCASSLTNNVAGELFFGEGSRLTVL.

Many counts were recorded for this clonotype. CDR3 in amino acids: CSARDPAGQLGAENSNQPQHF. The CDR3 coding sequence is TGCAGTGCTAGAGATCCGGCAGGGCAATTGGGGGCCGAAAATAGCAATCAGCCCCAGCATTTT. The chain is built from TRBV20-1 and TRBJ1-5; tentatively, D is TRBD1 (6 bases). V was cut by 0 bases and J by 0 bases, with 27 bases left in between. Germline CDR1 and CDR2: DFQATT and SNEGSKA (reference sequence). The CDR3 consists of 21 residues.

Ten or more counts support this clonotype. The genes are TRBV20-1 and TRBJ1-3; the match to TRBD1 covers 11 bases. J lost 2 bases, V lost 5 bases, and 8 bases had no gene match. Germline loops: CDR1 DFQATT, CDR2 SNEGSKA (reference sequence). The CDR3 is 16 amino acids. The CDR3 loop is CSAVRDRGKTGNTIYF. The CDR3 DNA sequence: TGCAGTGCTGTCCGGGACAGGGGGAAAACTGGAAACACCATATATTTT.